A single sample gave rise to the 11 T cell receptor beta chains below, sequenced in a study of OX40 agonist ivuxolimab in advanced cancers. Library generation was performed with the immunoSEQ multiplex PCR assay. TCRdb took this table from immuneACCESS and kept in-frame rearrangements with V and J called. Such tables lack part of the clones; where checked against another copy, unresolved V genes explain under half of the gap, and the rest is unexplained. The sample records 50,000 to 65,000 clones, about four fifths of which are singletons. Around 1% of the sample is in the top ten clones. Sequencing used CD4+ or CD8+ T cells sorted from blood, obtained in a trial of the OX40 agonist ivuxolimab. Source of these receptors: an adult with an advanced solid tumor such as melanoma, head and neck, liver or kidney cancer.

The V and J genes are TRBV5-1 and TRBJ2-7; possibly TRBD2 for D (5 bases). V dropped 4 bases and J dropped 0 bases, with 17 bases sitting between them. The CDR3 has 16 amino acids. In germline, CDR1 is SGHRS, CDR2 YFSETQ. The CDR3, as DNA: TGCGCCAGCAGCCACGAGGGCAGGCTGAGCTCCTACGAGCAGTACTTC. This codes for CASSHEGRLSSYEQYF. Full variable domain (missing parts from reference TRBV5-1 and TRBJ2-7): KAGVTQTPRYLIKTRGQQVTLSCSPISGHRSVSWYQQTPGQGLQFLFEYFSETQRNKGNFPGRFSGRQFSNSRSEMNVSTLELGDSALYLCASSHEGRLSSYEQYFGPGTRLTVT.

V is TRBV30 and J is TRBJ1-2; D uncertain. Trimming cost V 3 bases and J 4 bases, with 9 bases left between them. CDR3 length: 12 amino acids. CDR1 is GTSNPN and CDR2 is SVGIG in the germline V gene (reference sequence). The chain's CDR3 is CAWREIGYGYTF. As DNA, the CDR3 is TGTGCCTGGAGGGAGATTGGCTATGGCTACACCTTC.

The chain uses TRBV2 and TRBJ2-7; D is unresolved. The CDR3 totals 13 residues. Trimming shortened V by 7 bases and J by 0 bases, and 10 bases separated the two germline ends. Germline lookup yields CDR1 SNHLY and CDR2 FYNNEI. The CDR3 region has the DNA TGTGCCAGCAACGCGCCAAGCTCCTACGAGCAGTACTTC. Residues: CASNAPSSYEQYF.

This chain joins TRBV5-6 and TRBJ1-4; D gene ambiguous. CDR1 and CDR2 (germline): SGHDT, YYEEEE. This CDR3 has 13 residues. Trimming left V 4 bases short and J 8 bases short, with 12 bases between. This chain's CDR3 is CASSGPGSEKLFF. In DNA, the CDR3 is TGTGCCAGCAGCGGCCCCGGGAGCGAAAAACTGTTTTTT.

V gene TRBV6-1 combines with J gene TRBJ2-1; 9 bases fit TRBD1. The germline CDR1 and CDR2 sequences are MNHNS and SASEGT. V lost 6 bases, J lost 5 bases, and 5 bases stayed unmatched. The CDR3 covers 14 residues. The CDR3 reads CASSAQGANNEQFF. In DNA form, the CDR3 reads TGTGCCAGCAGCGCACAGGGGGCCAACAATGAGCAGTTCTTC.

The rearrangement links TRBV18 to TRBJ2-1; D is unresolved. V gave up 8 bases and J gave up 4 bases, with 12 bases separating them. The germline V gene encodes CDR1 KGHSH and CDR2 LQKENI. The CDR3 sequence is 13 residues long. In nucleotides, the CDR3 is TGTGCCAGCCAATTGGCAGCTTACAATGAGCAGTTCTTC. Translating gives CASQLAAYNEQFF.

The chain carries TRBV6-1 and TRBJ2-7; 10 bases agree with TRBD2. The CDR3 covers 13 residues. V was clipped by 10 bases and J by 3 bases; unmatched bases: 6. The germline V gene encodes CDR1 MNHNS and CDR2 SASEGT. The CDR3 here is CATKAGGLYEQYF. The CDR3 bases are TGTGCCACCAAAGCGGGGGGGCTCTACGAGCAGTACTTC.

V usage is TRBV5-6 and J usage is TRBJ2-2, with D unresolved. There are 14 residues in the CDR3. Germline values: CDR1 SGHDT, CDR2 YYEEEE. V lost 0 bases, J lost 3 bases, and 6 bases lay in between. For the CDR3, the DNA is TGTGCCAGCAGCTTGGACCTATACACCGGGGAGCTGTTTTTT. Protein sequence: CASSLDLYTGELFF.

The chain links TRBV28 to TRBJ1-6; TRBD1 matches at 7 bases. The CDR3 consists of 16 residues. With 3 bases clipped from V and 11 bases from J, the junction kept 13 bases outside the gene matches. Germline-derived CDR1 and CDR2 are MDHEN and SYDVKM. CDR3: CASSLLGQAPDPPLHF. The CDR3 DNA reads TGTGCCAGCAGTTTGCTCGGACAGGCCCCAGATCCACCCCTCCACTTT.

The rearrangement links TRBV7-9 to TRBJ2-7; D possibly corresponds to TRBD1 (5 bases). This CDR3 has 15 residues. V lost 2 bases and J lost 3, with 14 bases in between. Germline assignment: CDR1 SEHNR and CDR2 FQNEAQ (reference sequence). CDR3 nucleotides: TGTGCCAGCAGCTTATATGCAGGGCCCAACTACGAGCAGTACTTC. Protein: CASSLYAGPNYEQYF.

CDR3 region: CASSMGRGSGNTIYF. The CDR3 DNA is TGTGCCAGCAGTATGGGAAGGGGATCTGGAAACACCATATATTTT. The rearrangement joins TRBV6-5 to TRBJ1-3; TRBD1 is a possible D gene (5 bases). The V end was cut by 5 bases, the J end by 1 base, with 12 bases between. Germline V gene lookup returns CDR1 MNHEY and CDR2 SVGAGI. The CDR3 has 15 amino acids.